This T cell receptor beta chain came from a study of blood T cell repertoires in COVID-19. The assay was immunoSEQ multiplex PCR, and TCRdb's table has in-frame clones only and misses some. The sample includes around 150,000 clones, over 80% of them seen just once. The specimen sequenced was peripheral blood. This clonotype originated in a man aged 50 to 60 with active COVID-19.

The CDR3 reads CASSPGTRVTDTQYF. The CDR3 DNA reads TGTGCCAGCAGCCCCGGGACTAGGGTAACAGATACGCAGTATTTT. The genes are TRBV11-2 and TRBJ2-3; 8 bases match TRBD2. V shed 5 bases and J 3 bases; nucleotides not matched to a gene: 7. Looked up from germline, CDR1 is SGHAT and CDR2 is FQNNGV. This CDR3 spans 15 amino acids.